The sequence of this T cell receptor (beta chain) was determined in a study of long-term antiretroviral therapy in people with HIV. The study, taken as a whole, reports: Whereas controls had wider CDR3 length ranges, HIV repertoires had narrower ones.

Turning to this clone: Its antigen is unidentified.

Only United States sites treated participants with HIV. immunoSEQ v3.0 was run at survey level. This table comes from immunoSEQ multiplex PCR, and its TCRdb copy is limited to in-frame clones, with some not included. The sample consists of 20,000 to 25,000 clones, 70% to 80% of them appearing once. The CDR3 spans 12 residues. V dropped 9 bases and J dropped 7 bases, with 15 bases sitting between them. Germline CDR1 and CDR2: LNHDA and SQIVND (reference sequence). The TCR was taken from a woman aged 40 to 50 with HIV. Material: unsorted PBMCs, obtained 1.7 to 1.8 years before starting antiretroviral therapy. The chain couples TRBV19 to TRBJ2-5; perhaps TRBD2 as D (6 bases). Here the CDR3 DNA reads TGTGCCAGCGGGGGTTCATTTGGGACCCAGTACTTC. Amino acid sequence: CASGGSFGTQYF. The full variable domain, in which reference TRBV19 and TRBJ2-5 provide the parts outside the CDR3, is DGGITQSPKYLFRKEGQNVTLSCEQNLNHDAMYWYRQDPGQGLRLIYYSQIVNDFQKGDIAEGYSVSREKKESFPLTVTSAQKNPTAFYLCASGGSFGTQYFGPGTRLLVL.